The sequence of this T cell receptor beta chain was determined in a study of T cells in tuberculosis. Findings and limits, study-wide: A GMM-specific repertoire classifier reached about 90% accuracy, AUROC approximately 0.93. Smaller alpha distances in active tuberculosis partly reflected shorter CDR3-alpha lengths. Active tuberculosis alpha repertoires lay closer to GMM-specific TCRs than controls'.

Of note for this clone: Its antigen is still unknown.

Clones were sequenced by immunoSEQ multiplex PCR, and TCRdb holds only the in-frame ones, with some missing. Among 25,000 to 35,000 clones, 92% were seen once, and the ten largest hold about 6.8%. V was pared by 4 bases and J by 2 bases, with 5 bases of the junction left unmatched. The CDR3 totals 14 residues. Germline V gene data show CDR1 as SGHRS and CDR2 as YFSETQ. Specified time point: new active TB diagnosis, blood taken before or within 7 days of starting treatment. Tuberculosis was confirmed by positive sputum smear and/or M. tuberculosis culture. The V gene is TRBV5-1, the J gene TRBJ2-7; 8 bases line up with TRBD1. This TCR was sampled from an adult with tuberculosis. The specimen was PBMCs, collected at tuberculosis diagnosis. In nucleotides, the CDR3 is TGCGCCAGCAGCGCCGACAGGGGTGCCTACGAGCAGTACTTC. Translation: CASSADRGAYEQYF. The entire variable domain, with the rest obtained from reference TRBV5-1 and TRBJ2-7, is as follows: KAGVTQTPRYLIKTRGQQVTLSCSPISGHRSVSWYQQTPGQGLQFLFEYFSETQRNKGNFPGRFSGRQFSNSRSEMNVSTLELGDSALYLCASSADRGAYEQYFGPGTRLTVT.